In its sample, the clone carrying this T cell receptor beta chain was seen many times. The data were taken from a study of T cells in Graves' hyperthyroidism and ophthalmopathy. The TCR beta CDR3 regions underwent amplification using RNA transcripts as the source. The HTBI primer set was used in a first-round RT-PCR of the TCR CDR3. Using its own MiXCR run on the multiplex PCR reads, TCRdb lists one record per CDR3 protein. The sample yields 610,000 or so distinct CDR3 sequences, roughly 46% seen once. CDR3 length: 13 residues. Germline CDR1 is SNHLY and CDR2 is FYNNEI. Trimming stripped 0 bases from V and 4 bases from J, with 4 bases between.

Sequencing used peripheral blood or thyroid tissue (not recorded which). The chain links TRBV2 to TRBJ1-3; D unresolved. The receptor was derived from a woman aged 18 to 35 with Graves' hyperthyroidism. Written as DNA, the CDR3 is TGTGCCAGCAGTGAAGCAGGGGGAAACACCATATATTTT. The encoded protein is CASSEAGGNTIYF.